One T cell receptor (beta chain) is described in this entry. The data were obtained in a study of T cell changes during pregnancy in multiple sclerosis. Only in-frame clones appear in the TCRdb table, and some are missing; sequencing was by immunoSEQ multiplex PCR. The sample yields approximately 40,000 clones, about 90% seen once. The sample was peripheral blood, taken in the first trimester of pregnancy. This receptor was taken from a female donor in good health, enrolled as a control in a pregnancy study.

CDR3 in DNA: TGCGCCAGCAGTAGGTCGTCAGGTGCTGGAAACACCATATATTTT. It codes for CASSRSSGAGNTIYF. The chain links TRBV10-2 to TRBJ1-3; the D is unclear. This CDR3 is built from 15 residues. Trimming pared 5 bases from V and 2 bases from J, leaving 13 bases between. CDR1 and CDR2 from the germline V gene are WSHSY and SAAADI.